The TCR beta chain described here comes from a study of blood T cell repertoires in COVID-19. Study background: Whether acute or convalescent, the COVID-19 samples came from the United States, Italy and Spain. T cells, B-cell-depleted T cells, or PBMCs provided the cDNA or gDNA that served as material.

The authors' processing: How many nucleated cells were present was estimated from reference gene primer amplification. This table comes from immunoSEQ multiplex PCR, and its TCRdb copy is limited to in-frame clones, with some not included. That table is the source of V, J and clone size, and D and trimming were worked out from the DNA. The table has under 50,000 clones, roughly 83% seen once; the top ten hold roughly 55%. V lost 0 bases and J 3 bases, leaving 12 bases between the germline ends. Germline-derived CDR1 and CDR2 are SGHRS and YFSETQ. This CDR3 has 15 amino acids. What was sequenced was peripheral blood. This chain joins TRBV5-1 and TRBJ1-1; possible D gene TRBD1, 5 bases. The receptor was isolated from a man between 65 and 85 years old with acute or convalescent COVID-19. CDR3 loop: CASSLETASYTEAFF. The CDR3 nucleotides read TGCGCCAGCAGCTTGGAGACAGCTTCGTACACTGAAGCTTTCTTT.